This passage covers 3 T cell receptor beta chains from one sample sequenced in a study of T cell repertoires in cytomegalovirus infection. No cognate antigen is known for these TCRs. TCRdb passed the reads through MiXCR, listing each CDR3 protein once. Found here are under 500,000 distinct CDR3 sequences, about 42% of them singletons; the top ten hold around 44%. The material was cultured PBMCs, obtained from culture after CMV antigen stimulation. The receptors derive from a human donor in good health (CMV status not recorded). Some clones in this sample may be carry-over from other donors' samples.

This clonotype showed up just a few times. CDR3 loop: CASSSRGGEQYF. The DNA of the CDR3 is TGTGCCAGCAGCTCCCGAGGAGGCGAGCAGTACTTC. The chain combines TRBV7-6 with TRBJ2-7, with a tentative D call TRBD2 (5 bases). V lost 4 bases and J lost 6, with 10 bases in between. The CDR3 length is 12 residues. Germline V lookup: CDR1 SGHVS, CDR2 FNYEAQ.

This clonotype has a handful of counts. The chain combines TRBV7-9 with TRBJ1-6; TRBD1 aligns across 7 bases. V was pared by 4 bases and J by 11 bases, with 5 bases of the junction left unmatched. The germline V gene encodes CDR1 SEHNR and CDR2 FQNEAQ (reference sequence). CDR3 length: 13 amino acids. Here the CDR3 DNA reads TGTGCCAGCAGCTACGGACAGGACCCACCCCTCCACTTT. Its protein is CASSYGQDPPLHF.

V gene TRBV7-2 combines with J gene TRBJ1-1; D perhaps matches TRBD1 (5 bases). The CDR3 has 13 amino acids. The germline CDR1 and CDR2 sequences are SGHTA and FQGNSA. Between the trimmed V and J ends, which lost 7 bases and 4 bases, there was a span of 13 bases. Written as DNA, the CDR3 is TGTGCCAGCACCGAACGGGGGGGCACTGAAGCTTTCTTT. This sequence encodes CASTERGGTEAFF.